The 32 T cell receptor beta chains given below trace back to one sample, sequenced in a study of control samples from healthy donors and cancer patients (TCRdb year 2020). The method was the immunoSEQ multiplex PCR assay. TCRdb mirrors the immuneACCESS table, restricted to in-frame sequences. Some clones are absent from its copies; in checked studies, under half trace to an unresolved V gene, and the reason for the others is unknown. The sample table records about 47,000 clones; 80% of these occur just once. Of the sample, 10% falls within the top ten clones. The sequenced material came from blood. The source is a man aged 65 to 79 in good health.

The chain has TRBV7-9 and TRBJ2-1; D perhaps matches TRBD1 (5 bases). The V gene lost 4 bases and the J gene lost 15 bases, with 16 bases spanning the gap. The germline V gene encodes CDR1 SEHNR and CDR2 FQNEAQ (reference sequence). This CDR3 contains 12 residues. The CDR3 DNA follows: TGTGCCAGCAGCTCCCCGGGCAGGGAAGGGTTCTTC. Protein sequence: CASSSPGREGFF.

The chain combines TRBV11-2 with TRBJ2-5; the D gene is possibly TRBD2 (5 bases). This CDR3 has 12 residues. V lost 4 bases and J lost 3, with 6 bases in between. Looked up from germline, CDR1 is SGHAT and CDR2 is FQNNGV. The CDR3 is CASSSLEETQYF. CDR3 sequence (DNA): TGTGCCAGCAGCTCACTAGAAGAGACCCAGTACTTC.

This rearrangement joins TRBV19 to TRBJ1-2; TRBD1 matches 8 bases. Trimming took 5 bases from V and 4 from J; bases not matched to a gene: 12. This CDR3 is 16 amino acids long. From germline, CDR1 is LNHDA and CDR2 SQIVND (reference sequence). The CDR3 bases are TGTGCCAGTAGTGACTCCAGGACAGGGCAGGTCTATGGCTACACCTTC. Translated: CASSDSRTGQVYGYTF.

The chain's CDR3 is CASSQVGFPEHEQFF. The CDR3 bases are TGTGCCAGCAGCCAGGTCGGCTTTCCTGAGCATGAGCAGTTCTTC. The chain combines TRBV14 with TRBJ2-1; D uncertain. With 3 bases removed from V and 8 bases from J, the gap between germline ends came to 17 bases. The CDR3 spans 15 residues. Per germline, CDR1 SGHDN and CDR2 FVKESK.

CDR3 nucleotides: TGTGCCAGCAGCTTAGAGTCCCCGGGACAGGGAGTAGCAGATACGCAGTATTTT. It is translated as CASSLESPGQGVADTQYF. The chain employs TRBV7-8 and TRBJ2-3, with TRBD1 matching 9 bases. The germline V gene has CDR1 SGHVS and CDR2 FQNEAQ. V lost 1 base and J lost 4; bases outside the gene matches: 12. This CDR3 contains 18 residues.

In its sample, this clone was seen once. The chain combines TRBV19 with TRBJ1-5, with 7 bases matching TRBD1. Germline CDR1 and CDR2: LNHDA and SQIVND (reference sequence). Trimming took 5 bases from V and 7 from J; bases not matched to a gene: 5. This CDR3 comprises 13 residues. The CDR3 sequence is CASSHDREQPQHF. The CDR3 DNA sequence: TGTGCCAGTAGTCACGACAGGGAACAGCCCCAGCATTTT.

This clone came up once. CDR3 residues: CASNKDGFPAKNIQYF. In DNA form, the CDR3 reads TGTGCCAGCAATAAAGACGGGTTCCCAGCCAAAAACATTCAGTACTTC. The chain joins TRBV2 to TRBJ2-4; D gene ambiguous. The CDR3 totals 16 residues. V dropped 7 bases and J dropped 0 bases, with 16 bases sitting between them. Germline V lookup: CDR1 SNHLY, CDR2 FYNNEI. Together with reference TRBV2 and TRBJ2-4, the CDR3 gives the full variable domain: EPEVTQTPSHQVTQMGQEVILRCVPISNHLYFYWYRQILGQKVEFLVSFYNNEISEKSEIFDDQFSVERPDGSNFTLKIRSTKLEDSAMYFCASNKDGFPAKNIQYFGAGTRLSVL.

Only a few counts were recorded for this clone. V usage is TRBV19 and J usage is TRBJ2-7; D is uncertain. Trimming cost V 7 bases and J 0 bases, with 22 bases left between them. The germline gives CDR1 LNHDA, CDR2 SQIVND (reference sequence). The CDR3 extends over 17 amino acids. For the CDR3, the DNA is TGTGCCAGTACTGTTAGATTGAACACTTATATCTCCTACGAGCAGTACTTC. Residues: CASTVRLNTYISYEQYF.

The CDR3 DNA is TGTGCCAGCAGTTACAGTCTAGGGATTGGTGGCGGGGAGCTGTTTTTT. This encodes CASSYSLGIGGGELFF. The chain carries TRBV6-5 and TRBJ2-2; D not certain. V was shortened by 2 bases and J by 7 bases, with 17 bases between the two germline ends. The CDR3 sequence is 16 residues long. The germline V gene has CDR1 MNHEY and CDR2 SVGAGI.

Here the CDR3 reads CSVEQGHSGNTIYF. For the CDR3, the DNA is TGCAGCGTTGAACAGGGGCACTCTGGAAACACCATATATTTT. The chain joins TRBV29-1 to TRBJ1-3; maybe TRBD1 (6 bases). V lost 2 bases, J lost 0 bases, and 8 bases lay in between. The CDR3 consists of 14 residues. The V gene's germline CDR1 is SQVTM and CDR2 ANQGSEA.

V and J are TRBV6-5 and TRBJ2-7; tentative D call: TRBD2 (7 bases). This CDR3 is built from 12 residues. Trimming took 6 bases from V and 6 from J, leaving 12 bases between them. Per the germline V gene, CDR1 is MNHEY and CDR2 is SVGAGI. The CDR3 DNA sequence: TGTGCCAGCAGACGGGGGGCTGGCGAGCAGTACTTC. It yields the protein CASRRGAGEQYF.

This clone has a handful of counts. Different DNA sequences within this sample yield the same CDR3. The CDR3 DNA reads as TGTGCCAGCTCACCAAGAGGGAGGACCGGGGAGCTGTTTTTT. It encodes CASSPRGRTGELFF. The rearrangement joins TRBV18 to TRBJ2-2; D perhaps matches TRBD2 (6 bases). CDR3 length equals 14 residues. Trimming shortened V by 2 bases and J by 5 bases, and 9 bases separated the two germline ends. CDR1 and CDR2 from the germline V gene are KGHSH and LQKENI.

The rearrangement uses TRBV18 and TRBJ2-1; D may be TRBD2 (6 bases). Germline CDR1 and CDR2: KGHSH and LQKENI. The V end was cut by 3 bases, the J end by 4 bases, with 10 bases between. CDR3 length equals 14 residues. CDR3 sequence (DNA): TGTGCCAGCTCACCGACTAGAGTTTACAATGAGCAGTTCTTC. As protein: CASSPTRVYNEQFF.

Here the CDR3 DNA reads TGTGCCAGTAGTATCCAGGACACCGGGGAGCTGTTTTTT. Translation: CASSIQDTGELFF. This chain links TRBV19 with TRBJ2-2, with unresolved D. This CDR3 comprises 13 residues. CDR1 is LNHDA and CDR2 is SQIVND in the germline V gene (reference sequence). The germline V and J ends were trimmed by 3 bases and 3 bases, with 5 bases remaining between them.

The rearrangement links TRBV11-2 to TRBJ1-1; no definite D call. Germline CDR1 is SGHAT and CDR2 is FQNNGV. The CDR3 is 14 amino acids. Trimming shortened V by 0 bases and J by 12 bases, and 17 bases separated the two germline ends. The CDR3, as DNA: TGTGCCAGCAGCTTAGACCGTGACATCGGTAGTACTTTCTTT. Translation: CASSLDRDIGSTFF.

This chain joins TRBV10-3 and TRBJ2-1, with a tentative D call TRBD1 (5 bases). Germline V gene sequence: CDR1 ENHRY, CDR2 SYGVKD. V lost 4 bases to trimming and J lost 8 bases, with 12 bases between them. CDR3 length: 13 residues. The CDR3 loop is CAISGSGRDEQFF. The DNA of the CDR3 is TGTGCCATCAGTGGGTCCGGCAGGGATGAGCAGTTCTTC.

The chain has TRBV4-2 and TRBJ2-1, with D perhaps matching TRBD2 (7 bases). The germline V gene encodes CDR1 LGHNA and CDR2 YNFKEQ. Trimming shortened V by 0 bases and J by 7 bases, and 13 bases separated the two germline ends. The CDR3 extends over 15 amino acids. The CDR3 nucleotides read TGTGCCAGCAGCCAAGATGGGGGGGCCTCAAATGAGCAGTTCTTC. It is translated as CASSQDGGASNEQFF.

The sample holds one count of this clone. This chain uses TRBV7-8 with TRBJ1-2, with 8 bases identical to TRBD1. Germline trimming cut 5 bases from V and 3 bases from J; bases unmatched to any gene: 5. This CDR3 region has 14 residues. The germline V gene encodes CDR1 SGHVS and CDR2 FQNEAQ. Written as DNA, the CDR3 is TGTGCCAGCAGCATCGACAGGGGAGACTATGGCTACACCTTC. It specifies CASSIDRGDYGYTF.

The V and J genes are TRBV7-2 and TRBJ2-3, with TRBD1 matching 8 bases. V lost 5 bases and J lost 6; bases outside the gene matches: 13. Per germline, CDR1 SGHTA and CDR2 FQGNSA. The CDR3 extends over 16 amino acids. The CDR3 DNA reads TGTGCCAGCAGCCGTCCAGCAGGGGGCGCGGGGGATACGCAGTATTTT. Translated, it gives CASSRPAGGAGDTQYF. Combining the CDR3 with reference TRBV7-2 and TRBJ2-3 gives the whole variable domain GAGVSQSPSNKVTEKGKDVELRCDPISGHTALYWYRQSLGQGLEFLIYFQGNSAPDKSGLPSDRFSAERTGGSVSTLTIQRTQQEDSAVYLCASSRPAGGAGDTQYFGPGTRLTVL.

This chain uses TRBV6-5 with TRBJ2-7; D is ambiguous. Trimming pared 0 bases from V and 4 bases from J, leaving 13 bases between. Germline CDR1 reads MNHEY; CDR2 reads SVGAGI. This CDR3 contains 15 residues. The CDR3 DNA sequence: TGTGCCAGCAGTTACTCAGGCATGGCCCGATACGAGCAGTACTTC. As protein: CASSYSGMARYEQYF.

CDR3 region: CASSGLAGNTGELFF. CDR3 sequence (DNA): TGTGCCAGCAGCGGACTAGCGGGAAACACCGGGGAGCTGTTTTTT. The J gene is TRBJ2-2, the V gene TRBV6-6; 12 bases are shared with TRBD2. There are 15 residues in the CDR3. Trimming took 6 bases from V and 2 from J; bases not matched to a gene: 1. CDR1 MNHNY and CDR2 SVGAGI come from the germline V gene (reference sequence).

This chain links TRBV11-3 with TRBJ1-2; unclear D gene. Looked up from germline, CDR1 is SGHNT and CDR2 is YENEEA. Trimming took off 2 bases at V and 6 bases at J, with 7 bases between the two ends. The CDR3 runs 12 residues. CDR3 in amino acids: CASSLRENGYTF. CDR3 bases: TGTGCCAGCAGCTTAAGGGAGAATGGCTACACCTTC.

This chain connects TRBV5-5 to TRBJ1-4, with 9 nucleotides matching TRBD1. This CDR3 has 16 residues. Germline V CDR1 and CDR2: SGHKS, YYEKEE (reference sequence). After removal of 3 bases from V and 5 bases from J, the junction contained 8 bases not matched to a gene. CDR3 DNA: TGTGCCAGCAGCTGGAATGGACAGGGGACAAATGAAAAACTGTTTTTT. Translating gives CASSWNGQGTNEKLFF.

The CDR3: CASSHKEQQYF. In DNA form, the CDR3 reads TGCGCCAGCAGCCACAAAGAACAGCAGTATTTT. This chain links TRBV4-1 with TRBJ2-3; D not certain. The germline CDR1 and CDR2 sequences are MGHRA and YSYEKL. The CDR3 extends over 11 amino acids. Trimming shortened V by 3 bases and J by 11 bases, and 9 bases separated the two germline ends.

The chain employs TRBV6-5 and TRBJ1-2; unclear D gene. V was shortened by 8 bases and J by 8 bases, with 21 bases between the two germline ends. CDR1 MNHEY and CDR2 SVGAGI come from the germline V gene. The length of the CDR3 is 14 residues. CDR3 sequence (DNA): TGTGCCAGCCTCGGCCTAAGGGCCCCCTCGGGCTACACCTTC. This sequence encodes CASLGLRAPSGYTF.

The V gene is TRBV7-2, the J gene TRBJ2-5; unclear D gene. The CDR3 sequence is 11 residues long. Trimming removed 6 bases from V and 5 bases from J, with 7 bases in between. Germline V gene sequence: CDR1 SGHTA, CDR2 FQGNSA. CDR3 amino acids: CASSSRETQYF. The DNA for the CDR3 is TGTGCCAGCAGTTCCAGGGAGACCCAGTACTTC.

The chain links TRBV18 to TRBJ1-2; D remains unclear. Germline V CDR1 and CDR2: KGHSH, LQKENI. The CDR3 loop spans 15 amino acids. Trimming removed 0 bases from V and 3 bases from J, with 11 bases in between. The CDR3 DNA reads TGTGCCAGCTCACCACCTACGGGTTTGGACTATGGCTACACCTTC. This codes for CASSPPTGLDYGYTF.

The CDR3 is CASSPGRNNEKLFF. In DNA, the CDR3 is TGTGCCAGCAGCCCGGGACGTAATAATGAAAAACTGTTTTTT. The V and J genes are TRBV6-5 and TRBJ1-4; maybe TRBD1 (5 bases). The CDR3 totals 14 residues. Germline V gives CDR1 MNHEY, CDR2 SVGAGI. With 6 bases removed from V and 4 bases from J, the gap between germline ends came to 12 bases.

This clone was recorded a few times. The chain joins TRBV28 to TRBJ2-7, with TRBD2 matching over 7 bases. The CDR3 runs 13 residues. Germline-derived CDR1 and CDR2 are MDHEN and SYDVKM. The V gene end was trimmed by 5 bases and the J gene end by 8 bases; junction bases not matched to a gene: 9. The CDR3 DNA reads TGTGCCAGCAGTCCGCCGGGGAGGGGACAGCAGTACTTC. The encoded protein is CASSPPGRGQQYF. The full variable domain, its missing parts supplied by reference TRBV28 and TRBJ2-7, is DVKVTQSSRYLVKRTGEKVFLECVQDMDHENMFWYRQDPGLGLRLIYFSYDVKMKEKGDIPEGYSVSREKKERFSLILESASTNQTSMYLCASSPPGRGQQYFGPGTRLTVT.

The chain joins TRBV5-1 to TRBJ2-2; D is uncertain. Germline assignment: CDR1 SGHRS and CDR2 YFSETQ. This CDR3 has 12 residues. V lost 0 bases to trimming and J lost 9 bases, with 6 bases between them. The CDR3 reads CASSLVGRELFF. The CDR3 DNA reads TGCGCCAGCAGCTTGGTTGGGCGGGAGCTGTTTTTT.

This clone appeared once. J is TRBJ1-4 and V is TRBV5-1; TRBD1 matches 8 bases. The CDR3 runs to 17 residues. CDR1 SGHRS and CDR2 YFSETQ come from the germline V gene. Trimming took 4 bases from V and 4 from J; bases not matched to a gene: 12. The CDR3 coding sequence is TGCGCCAGCAGCCGCACGACAGGGGCTTCTAATAATGAAAAACTGTTTTTT. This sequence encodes CASSRTTGASNNEKLFF.

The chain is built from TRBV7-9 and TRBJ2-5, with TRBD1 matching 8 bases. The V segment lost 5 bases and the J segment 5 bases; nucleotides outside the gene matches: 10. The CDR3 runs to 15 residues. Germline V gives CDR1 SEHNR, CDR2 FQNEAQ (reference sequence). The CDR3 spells CASSRGQAAGETQYF. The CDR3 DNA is TGTGCCAGCAGCAGGGGACAGGCGGCGGGGGAGACCCAGTACTTC. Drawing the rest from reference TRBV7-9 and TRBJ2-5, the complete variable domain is DTGVSQNPRHKITKRGQNVTFRCDPISEHNRLYWYRQTLGQGPEFLTYFQNEAQLEKSRLLSDRFSAERPKGSFSTLEIQRTEQGDSAMYLCASSRGQAAGETQYFGPGTRLLVL.